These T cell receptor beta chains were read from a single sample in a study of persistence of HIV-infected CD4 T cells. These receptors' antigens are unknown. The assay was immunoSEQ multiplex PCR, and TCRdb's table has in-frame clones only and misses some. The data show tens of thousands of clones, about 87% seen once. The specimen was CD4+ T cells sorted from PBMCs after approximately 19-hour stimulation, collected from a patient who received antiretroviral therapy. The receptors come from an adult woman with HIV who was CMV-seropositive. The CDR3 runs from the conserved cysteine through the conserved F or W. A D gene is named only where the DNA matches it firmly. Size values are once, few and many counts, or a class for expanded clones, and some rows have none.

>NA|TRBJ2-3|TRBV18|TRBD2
CASSLTSDPTDTQYF
TGTGCCAGCTCACTGACTAGCGACCCCACAGATACGCAGTATTTT
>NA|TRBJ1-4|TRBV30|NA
CALTPGLLPPTNEKLFF
TGTGCCTTAACTCCGGGTCTCCTCCCTCCAACTAATGAAAAACTGTTTTTT
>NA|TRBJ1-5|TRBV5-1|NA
CASSLDRSDVQPQHF
TGCGCCAGCAGCTTGGACAGGTCCGATGTTCAGCCCCAGCATTTT
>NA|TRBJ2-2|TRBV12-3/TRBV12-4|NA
CASSQLRGELFF
TGTGCCAGCAGTCAACTACGCGGGGAGCTGTTTTTT
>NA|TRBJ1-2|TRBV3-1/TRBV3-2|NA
CASSHRGFRDYGYTF
TGTGCCAGCAGCCATAGGGGGTTTCGTGACTATGGCTACACCTTC
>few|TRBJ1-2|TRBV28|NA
CASSLEIGGYGYTF
TGTGCCAGCAGTTTAGAAATAGGGGGCTATGGCTACACCTTC
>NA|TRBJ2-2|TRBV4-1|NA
CASSQGAGVNTGELFF
TGCGCCAGCAGCCAAGGGGCAGGGGTGAACACCGGGGAGCTGTTTTTT
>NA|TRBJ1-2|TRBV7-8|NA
CASSSPSDRLTNYGYTF
TGTGCCAGCAGCTCACCTTCCGACAGACTCACTAACTATGGCTACACCTTC
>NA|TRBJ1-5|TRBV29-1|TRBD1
CSAEDRGHNQPQHF
TGCAGCGCCGAAGACAGGGGTCATAATCAGCCCCAGCATTTT
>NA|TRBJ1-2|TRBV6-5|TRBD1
CASSISGQGLGYTF
TGTGCCAGCAGTATCTCGGGACAGGGGTTGGGCTACACCTTC
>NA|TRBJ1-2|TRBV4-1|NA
CASSLGQFANYGYTF
TGCGCCAGCAGCCTCGGACAATTTGCTAACTATGGCTACACCTTC
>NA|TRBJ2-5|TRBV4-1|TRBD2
CASSQERGLAGGETQYF
TGCGCCAGCAGCCAAGAAAGAGGACTAGCGGGGGGGGAGACCCAGTACTTC
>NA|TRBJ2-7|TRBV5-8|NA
CASSFGIDRRNEQYF
TGTGCCAGCAGCTTTGGGATAGACAGGCGGAACGAGCAGTACTTC
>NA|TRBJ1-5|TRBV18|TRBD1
CASSPGQGKTGNQPQHF
TGTGCCAGCTCGCCGGGACAGGGGAAGACTGGCAATCAGCCCCAGCATTTT
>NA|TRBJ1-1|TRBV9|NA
CASSVVLGGTEAFF
TGTGCCAGCAGCGTAGTTCTGGGAGGCACTGAAGCTTTCTTT
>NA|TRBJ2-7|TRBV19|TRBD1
CASSPDRGPYEQYF
TGTGCCAGTAGTCCCGACAGGGGGCCCTACGAGCAGTACTTC
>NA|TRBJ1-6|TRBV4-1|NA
CASSQDSHGLKNSPLHF
TGCGCCAGCAGCCAAGATTCTCACGGGCTCAAAAATTCACCCCTCCACTTT
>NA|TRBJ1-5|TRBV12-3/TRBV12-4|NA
CASSSNSNQPQHF
TGTGCCAGCAGTTCGAATAGCAATCAGCCCCAGCATTTT
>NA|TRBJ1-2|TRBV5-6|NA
CASSPPVGANYGYTF
TGTGCCAGCAGCCCCCCGGTCGGAGCTAACTATGGCTACACCTTC
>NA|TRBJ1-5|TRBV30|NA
CAWSPRGKGNQPQHF
TGTGCCTGGAGCCCAAGGGGGAAAGGGAATCAGCCCCAGCATTTT
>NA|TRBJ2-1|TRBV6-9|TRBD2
CASSYPPTTSGGPNEQFF
TGTGCCAGCAGTTATCCCCCCACGACTAGCGGGGGGCCCAATGAGCAGTTCTTC
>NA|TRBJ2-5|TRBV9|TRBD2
CASSVGASGVLGQETQYF
TGTGCCAGCAGCGTAGGCGCTAGCGGGGTCCTGGGCCAAGAGACCCAGTACTTC
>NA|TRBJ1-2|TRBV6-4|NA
CASSDRGYGYTF
TGTGCCAGCAGTGACAGGGGCTATGGCTACACCTTC
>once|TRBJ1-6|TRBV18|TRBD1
CASSPGQGKNSPLHF
TGTGCCAGCTCGCCGGGACAGGGTAAAAATTCACCCCTCCACTTT
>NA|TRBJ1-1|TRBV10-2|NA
CASEFGTEAFF
TGCGCCAGCGAGTTCGGCACTGAAGCTTTCTTT
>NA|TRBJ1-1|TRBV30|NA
CAWSVGSWYTEAFF
TGTGCCTGGAGTGTGGGGAGTTGGTACACTGAAGCTTTCTTT
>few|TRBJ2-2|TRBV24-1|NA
CATSDGFTGELFF
TGTGCCACCAGTGATGGGTTCACCGGGGAGCTGTTTTTT
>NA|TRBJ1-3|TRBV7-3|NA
CASSLRRESTIYF
TGTGCCAGCAGCTTAAGACGGGAATCCACCATATATTTT
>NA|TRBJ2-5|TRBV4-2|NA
CASSQVRAGKSRETQYF
TGTGCCAGCAGCCAAGTCCGGGCAGGAAAAAGTAGAGAAACCCAGTACTTC
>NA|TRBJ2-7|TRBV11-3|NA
CASSFEFSDEQYF
TGTGCCAGCAGCTTCGAGTTCTCGGACGAGCAGTACTTC
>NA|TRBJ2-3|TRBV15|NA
CATSRWAGGTDTQYF
TGTGCCACCAGCAGGTGGGCAGGGGGCACAGATACGCAGTATTTT
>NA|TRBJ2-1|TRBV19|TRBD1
CASSGQGFNEQFF
TGTGCCAGTAGTGGACAGGGGTTCAATGAGCAGTTCTTC
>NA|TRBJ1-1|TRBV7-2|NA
CASSLTGQNTEAFF
TGTGCCAGCAGCTTGACAGGCCAGAACACTGAAGCTTTCTTT
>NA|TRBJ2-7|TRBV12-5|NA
CASGLVSGPYEQYF
TGTGCTAGTGGTTTGGTTTCAGGTCCCTACGAGCAGTACTTC
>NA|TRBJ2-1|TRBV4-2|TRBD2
CASSPRLAGDINEQFF
TGTGCCAGCAGCCCACGACTAGCGGGGGATATAAATGAGCAGTTCTTC
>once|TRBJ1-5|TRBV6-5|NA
CASSRWPRNQPQHF
TGTGCCAGCTCCCGTTGGCCTCGCAATCAGCCCCAGCATTTT
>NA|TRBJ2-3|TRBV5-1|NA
CASSLGGLSGTDTQYF
TGCGCCAGCAGCTTGGGGGGGCTCTCTGGCACAGATACGCAGTATTTT
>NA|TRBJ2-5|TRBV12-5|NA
CASGYETGGETQYF
TGTGCTAGTGGTTACGAGACAGGTGGAGAGACCCAGTACTTC
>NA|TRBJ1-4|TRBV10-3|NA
CAISVSDGPNEKLFF
TGTGCCATCAGTGTTTCGGACGGACCGAATGAAAAACTGTTTTTT
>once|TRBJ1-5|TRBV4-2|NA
CASSQVGSDQPQHF
TGTGCCAGCAGCCAAGTTGGCAGCGATCAGCCCCAGCATTTT
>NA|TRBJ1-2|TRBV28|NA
CASSAAGPNYGYTF
TGTGCCAGCAGTGCCGCGGGACCGAACTATGGCTACACCTTC
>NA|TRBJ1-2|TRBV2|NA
CASSVLPTTLSYGYTF
TGTGCCAGCAGTGTTCTCCCCACGACACTGAGCTATGGCTACACCTTC
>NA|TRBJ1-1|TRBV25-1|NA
CASSTGATEAFF
TGTGCCAGCAGTACTGGGGCCACTGAAGCTTTCTTT